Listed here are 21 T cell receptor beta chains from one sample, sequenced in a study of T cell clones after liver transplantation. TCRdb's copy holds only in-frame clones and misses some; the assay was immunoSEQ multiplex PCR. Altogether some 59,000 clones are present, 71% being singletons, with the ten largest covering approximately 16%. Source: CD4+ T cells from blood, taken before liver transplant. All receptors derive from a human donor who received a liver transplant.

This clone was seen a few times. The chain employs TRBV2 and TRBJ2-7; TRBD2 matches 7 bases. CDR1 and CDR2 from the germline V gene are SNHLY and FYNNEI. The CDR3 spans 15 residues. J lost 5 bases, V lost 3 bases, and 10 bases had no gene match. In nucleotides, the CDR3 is TGTGCCAGCAGTGACCGGGCATCGGGAGGTAACGAGCAGTACTTC. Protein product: CASSDRASGGNEQYF.

This chain's CDR3 is CASSLGVRISYEQYF. For the CDR3, the DNA is TGTGCCAGCAGCTTAGGGGTCAGGATCTCCTACGAGCAGTACTTC. The V call is TRBV7-8, the J call TRBJ2-7; D remains unclear. Trimming cost V 1 base and J 0 bases, with 10 bases left between them. CDR1 SGHVS and CDR2 FQNEAQ come from the germline V gene. The CDR3 consists of 15 residues.

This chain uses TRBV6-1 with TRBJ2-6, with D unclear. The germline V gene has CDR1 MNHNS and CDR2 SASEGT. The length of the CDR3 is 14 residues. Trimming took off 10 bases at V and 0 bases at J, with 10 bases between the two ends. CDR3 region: CATFPGSGANVLTF. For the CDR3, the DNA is TGTGCCACCTTCCCGGGCTCTGGGGCCAACGTCCTGACTTTC.

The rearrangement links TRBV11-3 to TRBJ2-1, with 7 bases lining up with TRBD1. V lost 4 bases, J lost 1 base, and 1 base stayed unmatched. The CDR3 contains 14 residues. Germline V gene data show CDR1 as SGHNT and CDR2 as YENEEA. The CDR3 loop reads CASSSGGSYNEQFF. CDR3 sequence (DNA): TGTGCCAGCAGCTCAGGGGGTTCCTACAATGAGCAGTTCTTC. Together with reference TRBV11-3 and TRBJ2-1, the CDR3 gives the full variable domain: EAGVVQSPRYKIIEKKQPVAFWCNPISGHNTLYWYLQNLGQGPELLIRYENEEAVDDSQLPKDRFSAERLKGVDSTLKIQPAELGDSAVYLCASSSGGSYNEQFFGPGTRLTVL.

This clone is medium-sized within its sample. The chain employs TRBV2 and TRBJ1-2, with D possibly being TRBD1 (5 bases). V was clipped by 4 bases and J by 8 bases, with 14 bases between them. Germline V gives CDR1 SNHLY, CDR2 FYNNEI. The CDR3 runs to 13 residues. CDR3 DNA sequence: TGTGCCAGCAGTGGGGACTCTTCGGCGGGCTACACCTTC. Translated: CASSGDSSAGYTF.

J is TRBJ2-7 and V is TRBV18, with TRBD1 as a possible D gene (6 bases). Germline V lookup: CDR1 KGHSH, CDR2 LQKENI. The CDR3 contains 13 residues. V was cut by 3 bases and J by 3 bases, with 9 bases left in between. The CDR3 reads CASSPDSFYEQYF. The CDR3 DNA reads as TGTGCCAGCTCACCGGACAGTTTCTACGAGCAGTACTTC.

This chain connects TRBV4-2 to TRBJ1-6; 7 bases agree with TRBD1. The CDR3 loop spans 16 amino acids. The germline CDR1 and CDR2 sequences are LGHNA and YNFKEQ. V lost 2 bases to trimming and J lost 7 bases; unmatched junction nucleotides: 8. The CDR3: CASSQPNYRGNSPLHF. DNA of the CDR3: TGTGCCAGCAGCCAACCAAACTACAGGGGAAATTCACCCCTCCACTTT.

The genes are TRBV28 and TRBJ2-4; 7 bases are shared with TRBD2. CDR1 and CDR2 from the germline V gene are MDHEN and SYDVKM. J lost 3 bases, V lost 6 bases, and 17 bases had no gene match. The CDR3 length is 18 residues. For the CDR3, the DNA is TGTGCCAGCAGCCCGACCTTGGGGAGGGCGGAGGGCAAAAACATTCAGTACTTC. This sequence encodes CASSPTLGRAEGKNIQYF.

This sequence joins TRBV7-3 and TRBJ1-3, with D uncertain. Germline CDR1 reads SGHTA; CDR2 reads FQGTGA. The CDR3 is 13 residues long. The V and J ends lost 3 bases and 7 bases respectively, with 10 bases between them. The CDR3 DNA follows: TGTGCCAGCAGCTTCGAGGGAGGCAACACCATATATTTT. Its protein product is CASSFEGGNTIYF. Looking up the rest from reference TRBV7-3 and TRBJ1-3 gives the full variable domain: GAGVSQTPSNKVTEKGKYVELRCDPISGHTALYWYRQSLGQGPEFLIYFQGTGAADDSGLPNDRFFAVRPEGSVSTLKIQRTERGDSAVYLCASSFEGGNTIYFGEGSWLTVV.

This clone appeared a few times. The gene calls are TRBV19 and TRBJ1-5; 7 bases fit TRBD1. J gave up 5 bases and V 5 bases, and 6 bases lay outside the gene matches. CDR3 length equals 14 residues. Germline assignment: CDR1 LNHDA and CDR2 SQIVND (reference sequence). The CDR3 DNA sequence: TGTGCCAGTAGTGTGACAGGGAAAGATCAGCCCCAGCATTTT. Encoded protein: CASSVTGKDQPQHF.

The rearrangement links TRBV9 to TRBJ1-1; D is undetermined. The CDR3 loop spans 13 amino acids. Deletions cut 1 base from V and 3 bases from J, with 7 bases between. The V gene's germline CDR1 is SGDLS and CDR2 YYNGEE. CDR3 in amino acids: CASSVMGDTEAFF. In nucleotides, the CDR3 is TGTGCCAGCAGCGTAATGGGAGACACTGAAGCTTTCTTT.

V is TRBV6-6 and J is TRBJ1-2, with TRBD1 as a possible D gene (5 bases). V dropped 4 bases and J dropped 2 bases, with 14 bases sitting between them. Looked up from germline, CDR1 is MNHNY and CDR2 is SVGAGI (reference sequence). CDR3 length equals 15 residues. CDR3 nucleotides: TGTGCCAGCAGTTCCCCTTCAGGGCTGAACTATGGCTACACCTTC. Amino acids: CASSSPSGLNYGYTF.

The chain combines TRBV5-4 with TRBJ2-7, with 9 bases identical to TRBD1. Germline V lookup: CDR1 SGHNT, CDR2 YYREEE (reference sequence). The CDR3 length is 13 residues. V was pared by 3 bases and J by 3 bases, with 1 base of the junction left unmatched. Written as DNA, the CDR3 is TGTGCCAGCAGCTGGGGACAGGGCTACGAGCAGTACTTC. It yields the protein CASSWGQGYEQYF.

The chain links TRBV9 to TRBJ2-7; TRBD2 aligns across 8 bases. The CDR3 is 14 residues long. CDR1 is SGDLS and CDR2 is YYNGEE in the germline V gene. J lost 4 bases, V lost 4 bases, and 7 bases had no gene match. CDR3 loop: CASSTGLARYEQYF. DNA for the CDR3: TGTGCCAGCAGCACCGGACTAGCTAGGTACGAGCAGTACTTC.

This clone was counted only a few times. CDR3 sequence reads: CASSQGSEVAGTQYF. For the CDR3, the DNA is TGTGCCAGCAGCCAGGGTAGTGAGGTAGCAGGGACCCAGTACTTC. This chain links TRBV11-2 with TRBJ2-5, with a weak D call TRBD1 (5 bases). Trimming stripped 5 bases from V and 7 bases from J, with 20 bases between. This CDR3 has 15 residues. The V gene's germline CDR1 is SGHAT and CDR2 FQNNGV.

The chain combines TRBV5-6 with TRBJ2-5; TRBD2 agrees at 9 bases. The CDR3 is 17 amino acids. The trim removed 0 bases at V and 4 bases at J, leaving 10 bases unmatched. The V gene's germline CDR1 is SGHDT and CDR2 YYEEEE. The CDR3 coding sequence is TGTGCCAGCAGCTTGGTGCTCGATGGCGGGGGGGCAGAGACCCAGTACTTC. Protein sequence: CASSLVLDGGGAETQYF.

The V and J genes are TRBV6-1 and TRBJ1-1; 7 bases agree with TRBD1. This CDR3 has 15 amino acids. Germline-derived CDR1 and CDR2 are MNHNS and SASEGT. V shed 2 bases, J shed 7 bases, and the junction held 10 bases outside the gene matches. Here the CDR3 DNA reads TGTGCCAGCAGTGAAAGATGGGACAGAGGAGGTGAAGCTTTCTTT. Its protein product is CASSERWDRGGEAFF.

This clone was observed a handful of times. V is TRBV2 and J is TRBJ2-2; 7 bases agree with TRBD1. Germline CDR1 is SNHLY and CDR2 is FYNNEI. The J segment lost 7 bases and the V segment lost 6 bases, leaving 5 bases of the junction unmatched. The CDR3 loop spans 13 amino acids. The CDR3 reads CASRQGWNGELFF. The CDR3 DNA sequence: TGTGCCAGCAGACAGGGGTGGAACGGGGAGCTGTTTTTT.

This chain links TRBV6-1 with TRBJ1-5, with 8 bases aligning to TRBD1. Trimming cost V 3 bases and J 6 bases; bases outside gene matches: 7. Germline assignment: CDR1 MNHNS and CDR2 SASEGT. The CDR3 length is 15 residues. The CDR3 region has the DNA TGTGCCAGCAGTGAGAACAGGGGGGGGGTTCAGCCCCAGCATTTT. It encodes CASSENRGGVQPQHF.

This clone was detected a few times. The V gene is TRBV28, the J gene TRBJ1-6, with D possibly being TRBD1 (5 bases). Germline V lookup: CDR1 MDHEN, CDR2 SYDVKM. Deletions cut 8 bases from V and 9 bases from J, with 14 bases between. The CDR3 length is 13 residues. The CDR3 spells CASRAGVGSPLHF. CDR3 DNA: TGTGCCAGCCGGGCGGGGGTTGGTTCACCCCTCCACTTT.

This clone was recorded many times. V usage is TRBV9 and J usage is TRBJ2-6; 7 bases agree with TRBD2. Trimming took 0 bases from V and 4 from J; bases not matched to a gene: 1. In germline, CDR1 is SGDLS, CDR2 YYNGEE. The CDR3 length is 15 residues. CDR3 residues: CASSVGGGGANVLTF. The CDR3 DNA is TGTGCCAGCAGCGTAGGGGGGGGAGGGGCCAACGTCCTGACTTTC.